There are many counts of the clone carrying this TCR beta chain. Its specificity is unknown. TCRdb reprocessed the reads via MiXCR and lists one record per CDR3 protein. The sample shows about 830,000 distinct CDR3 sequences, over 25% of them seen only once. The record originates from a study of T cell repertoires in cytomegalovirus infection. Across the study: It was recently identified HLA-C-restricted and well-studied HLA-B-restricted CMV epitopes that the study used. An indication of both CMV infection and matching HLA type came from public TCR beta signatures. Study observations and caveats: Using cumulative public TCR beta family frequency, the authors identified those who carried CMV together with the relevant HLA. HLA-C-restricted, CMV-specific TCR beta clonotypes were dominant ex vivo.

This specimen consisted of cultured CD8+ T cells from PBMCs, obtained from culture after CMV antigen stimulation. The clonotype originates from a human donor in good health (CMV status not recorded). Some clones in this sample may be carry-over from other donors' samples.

The CDR3 loop is CASSLGIRGLAGGPPADTQYF. CDR3 in DNA: TGTGCCAGCAGCTTAGGTATTCGGGGGCTCGCGGGGGGGCCCCCGGCAGATACGCAGTATTTT. V is TRBV7-9 and J is TRBJ2-3; 9 nucleotides line up with TRBD2. The CDR3 runs 21 residues. The V gene's germline CDR1 is SEHNR and CDR2 FQNEAQ (reference sequence). V was pared by 1 base and J by 4 bases, with 21 bases of the junction left unmatched. Supplemented by reference TRBV7-9 and TRBJ2-3, the full variable domain reads DTGVSQNPRHKITKRGQNVTFRCDPISEHNRLYWYRQTLGQGPEFLTYFQNEAQLEKSRLLSDRFSAERPKGSFSTLEIQRTEQGDSAMYLCASSLGIRGLAGGPPADTQYFGPGTRLTVL.